These 11 T cell receptor beta chains share one sample of origin, sequenced in a study of T cell clonality in common variable immunodeficiency. Profiled with immunoSEQ multiplex PCR; TCRdb holds only in-frame clones, not every one. The sample yields about 35,000 clones, without any singletons. Sequenced sample: peripheral blood mononuclear cells. These receptors all stem from a person aged 18 to 70 in good health.

This clone has ten or more counts. The read terminates 3 residues before the CDR3 end, so the remaining end is supplied by the germline J gene. The gene calls are TRBV20-1 and TRBJ1-2, with D perhaps TRBD1 (5 bases). V lost 3 bases to trimming and J lost 0 bases, with 8 bases between them. Germline CDR1 DFQATT, CDR2 SNEGSKA (reference sequence). There are 13 residues in the CDR3. CDR3 DNA (partial): TGCAGTGCTAGGACAGTTACTAACTATGGC. Encoded protein: CSARTVTNYG. The entire CDR3 protein is CSARTVTNYGYTF.

This clone has at least ten counts. The CDR3 end is not reached by the read, which stops 3 residues before it; the germline J gene fills it in. J is TRBJ1-2 and V is TRBV14; possible D gene TRBD1, 5 bases. The CDR3 is 12 residues long. V was cut by 0 bases and J by 7 bases, with 6 bases left in between. Germline CDR1 SGHDN, CDR2 FVKESK. The CDR3 DNA, read in part, is TGTGCCAGCAGCCAAGACAGGGTTGGC. Amino acids: CASSQDRVG. The entire CDR3 sequence reads CASSQDRVGYTF. Looking up the rest from reference TRBV14 and TRBJ1-2 gives the full variable domain: EAGVTQFPSHSVIEKGQTVTLRCDPISGHDNLYWYRRVMGKEIKFLLHFVKESKQDESGMPNNRFLAERTGGTYSTLKVQPAELEDSGVYFCASSQDRVGYTFGSGTRLTVV.

This clone was seen many times. The read gets to within 3 residues of the CDR3 end, and the germline J gene fills in the rest. The V and J genes are TRBV20-1 and TRBJ1-2; unclear D gene. CDR1 is DFQATT, CDR2 SNEGSKA, per germline (reference sequence). The CDR3 has 13 residues. The CDR3 bases that were read are TGCAGTGCTAGAGATGGCGCAGGATCCGGC. This sequence encodes CSARDGAGSG. In full, the CDR3 is CSARDGAGSGYTF.

In this sample, this clone turned up many times. The CDR3 extends 3 residues past the end of the read, so its final part is completed from the germline J gene. V and J are TRBV4-2 and TRBJ1-2, with 8 bases matching TRBD1. From germline, CDR1 is LGHNA and CDR2 YNFKEQ. The length of the CDR3 is 14 residues. J was trimmed by 6 bases and V by 0 bases; bases with no gene match: 3. CDR3 protein: CASSQESRGHGYTF. The DNA read from the CDR3 is TGTGCCAGCAGCCAAGAGTCCAGGGGGCATGGC.

At least ten counts were recorded for this clone. The read falls 3 residues short of the CDR3 end, and the missing part is taken from the germline J gene. V usage is TRBV20-1 and J usage is TRBJ1-1; no clear D gene. V lost 6 bases, J lost 3 bases, and 23 bases lay in between. In germline, CDR1 is DFQATT, CDR2 SNEGSKA (reference sequence). The CDR3 is 16 amino acids. The CDR3 bases that were read are TGCAGTGCCCCCCGAGTGTCACAGTTTGGGTACACTGAA. Protein: CSAPRVSQFGYTE. The full CDR3 reads CSAPRVSQFGYTEAFF.

This clone has ten or more counts. The DNA ends 3 residues before the CDR3 does, and the rest of the CDR3 is filled in from the germline J gene. The V and J genes are TRBV7-8 and TRBJ2-1, with TRBD1 matching over 8 bases. CDR1 and CDR2 from the germline V gene are SGHVS and FQNEAQ. The CDR3 spans 15 residues. The trim removed 2 bases at V and 3 bases at J, leaving 3 bases unmatched. The sequenced CDR3 bases are TGTGCCAGCAGCTTAACAGGGGGGTTCTACAATGAG. It specifies CASSLTGGFYNE. The whole CDR3 region reads CASSLTGGFYNEQFF.

This clone has a count of ten or more. The read is 3 residues too short to cover the CDR3 end, so that end is filled in from the germline J gene. This chain connects TRBV20-1 to TRBJ2-7; 7 bases align to TRBD1. The germline V gene has CDR1 DFQATT and CDR2 SNEGSKA (reference sequence). There are 14 residues in the CDR3. V trimming: 0 bases; J trimming: 5 bases; junction bases outside the gene matches: 7. This chain's CDR3 is CSARDPQGYDEQYF. The sequenced CDR3 bases are TGCAGTGCTAGAGATCCACAGGGGTACGACGAG.

The table lists this clone with many counts. Read sequence stops 3 residues before the CDR3 end, and the germline J gene provides the missing end. This sequence joins TRBV6-1 and TRBJ2-3; TRBD1 aligns across 11 bases. J was trimmed by 4 bases and V by 1 base; bases with no gene match: 1. The CDR3 runs to 15 residues. CDR1 is MNHNS and CDR2 is SASEGT in the germline V gene. The part of the CDR3 DNA that was read is TGTGCCAGCAGTGAAGGGACAGGGGGCGCAGATACG. It codes for CASSEGTGGADT. The CDR3 reads in full as CASSEGTGGADTQYF.

This clone was observed many times. This chain's CDR3 is CASSSWDRGRDTQYF. The DNA read from the CDR3 is TGTGCCAGCAGCTCCTGGGACAGGGGGCGAGATACG. This chain uses TRBV5-6 with TRBJ2-3, with 12 bases aligning to TRBD1. The read finishes 3 residues shy of the CDR3 end, and the germline J gene is used to complete it. V trimming: 3 bases; J trimming: 5 bases; junction bases outside the gene matches: 4. Germline CDR1 SGHDT, CDR2 YYEEEE. This CDR3 comprises 15 residues.

This clone came up many times. The sequence runs out 3 residues before the end of the CDR3; the remainder is reconstructed from the germline J gene. This chain connects TRBV19 to TRBJ2-1; D is undetermined. Between the trimmed V and J ends, which lost 3 bases and 6 bases, there was a span of 15 bases. CDR1 LNHDA and CDR2 SQIVND come from the germline V gene (reference sequence). This CDR3 region has 15 residues. CDR3 in amino acids: CASSIVLVRFNEQFF. CDR3 DNA, as far as it was read: TGTGCCAGTAGTATTGTGTTAGTCAGGTTCAATGAG.

This clone was seen ten or more times. The observed sequence ends 3 residues before the CDR3 terminus, with the missing tail filled in from the germline J gene. The rearrangement uses TRBV20-1 and TRBJ1-6; weak D call: TRBD1 (5 bases). From germline, CDR1 is DFQATT and CDR2 SNEGSKA (reference sequence). Trimming shortened V by 8 bases and J by 8 bases, and 10 bases separated the two germline ends. There are 11 residues in the CDR3. The part of the CDR3 DNA that was read is TGCAGTACGGGGGGGGATTCACCC. Its translation is CSTGGDSP. The complete CDR3 sequence is CSTGGDSPLHF.